Each of the 23 T cell receptor beta chains below was sequenced from the same sample in a study of blood T cell repertoires in COVID-19. TCRdb keeps only in-frame clones here, not all; method: immunoSEQ multiplex PCR. The sample lists around 250,000 clones; approximately 89% were seen once. The sample consisted of peripheral blood. The source of these receptors is a woman aged 40 to 50 who had recovered from COVID-19.

This rearrangement joins TRBV5-4 to TRBJ1-1, with TRBD1 as a possible D gene (5 bases). Trimming took 4 bases from V and 4 from J, leaving 17 bases between them. CDR3 length: 15 residues. CDR1 is SGHNT and CDR2 is YYREEE in the germline V gene (reference sequence). CDR3 in amino acids: CASSSSQGGGTEAFF. For the CDR3, the DNA is TGTGCCAGCAGCAGCAGCCAGGGCGGTGGCACTGAAGCTTTCTTT.

This clone occurred a few times. The rearrangement uses TRBV6-5 and TRBJ1-1; the match to TRBD1 covers 9 bases. The germline V gene encodes CDR1 MNHEY and CDR2 SVGAGI. V shed 5 bases and J 11 bases; nucleotides not matched to a gene: 12. The CDR3 runs 14 residues. The CDR3 DNA reads as TGTGCCAGCAGTCCCCCGGGACAGGGAATAAAGGCTTTCTTT. It translates to CASSPPGQGIKAFF.

The V call is TRBV20-1, the J call TRBJ1-2; D call uncertain. CDR3 length: 9 amino acids. CDR1 DFQATT and CDR2 SNEGSKA come from the germline V gene (reference sequence). V was shortened by 6 bases and J by 5 bases, with 4 bases between the two germline ends. CDR3 in amino acids: CSAGYGYTF. The CDR3 region has the DNA TGCAGTGCCGGGTATGGCTACACCTTC.

The CDR3 is CASSFRGQGNTEQFF. CDR3 in DNA: TGTGCCAGCAGCTTCCGTGGACAGGGAAATACTGAGCAGTTCTTC. This chain uses TRBV11-2 with TRBJ2-1; 8 bases line up with TRBD1. The length of the CDR3 is 15 residues. J lost 9 bases, V lost 3 bases, and 10 bases had no gene match. The germline V gene encodes CDR1 SGHAT and CDR2 FQNNGV.

The chain has TRBV10-3 and TRBJ2-1, with 14 bases lining up with TRBD2. This CDR3 spans 22 amino acids. Trimming at V came to 4 bases and at J to 0 bases, leaving 17 bases not matched to a gene. Germline V gene data show CDR1 as ENHRY and CDR2 as SYGVKD. CDR3 residues: CAISVTSPGLAGAQSSYNEQFF. Here the CDR3 DNA reads TGTGCCATCAGTGTGACTTCCCCGGGACTAGCGGGAGCCCAAAGCTCCTACAATGAGCAGTTCTTC.

V usage is TRBV5-1 and J usage is TRBJ2-7, with TRBD1 matching over 7 bases. Per germline, CDR1 SGHRS and CDR2 YFSETQ. V shed 5 bases, J shed 4 bases, and the junction held 6 bases outside the gene matches. There are 13 residues in the CDR3. The CDR3 region is CASSGTEQYEQYF. Here the CDR3 DNA reads TGCGCCAGCAGTGGGACAGAACAGTACGAGCAGTACTTC. Full variable domain (outside the CDR3, taken from reference TRBV5-1 and TRBJ2-7): KAGVTQTPRYLIKTRGQQVTLSCSPISGHRSVSWYQQTPGQGLQFLFEYFSETQRNKGNFPGRFSGRQFSNSRSEMNVSTLELGDSALYLCASSGTEQYEQYFGPGTRLTVT.

V is TRBV5-1 and J is TRBJ2-2; 9 nucleotides line up with TRBD1. Germline V CDR1 and CDR2: SGHRS, YFSETQ. With V trimmed by 3 bases and J by 7 bases, 7 bases remained unmatched. This CDR3 contains 15 residues. This CDR3 reads CASSSRTGDNGELFF. The CDR3 region has the DNA TGCGCCAGCAGCTCGAGGACAGGGGATAACGGGGAGCTGTTTTTT.

V usage is TRBV4-2 and J usage is TRBJ1-2, with D tentatively TRBD1 (5 bases). The ends were cut back, 0 bases at V and 2 bases at J, with 16 bases in the middle. The germline gives CDR1 LGHNA, CDR2 YNFKEQ. This CDR3 has 17 residues. The CDR3 region is CASSQDISGGTNYGYTF. Here the CDR3 DNA reads TGTGCCAGCAGCCAAGATATAAGTGGGGGGACCAACTATGGCTACACCTTC.

The J gene is TRBJ1-1, the V gene TRBV28; no reliable D call. V lost 10 bases to trimming and J lost 8 bases, with 14 bases between them. This CDR3 is built from 11 residues. The V gene's germline CDR1 is MDHEN and CDR2 SYDVKM. Here the CDR3 reads CAKTRTIEAFF. CDR3 nucleotides: TGTGCCAAGACACGGACTATCGAAGCTTTCTTT.

The chain combines TRBV11-2 with TRBJ1-6; 7 nucleotides line up with TRBD1. CDR1 is SGHAT and CDR2 is FQNNGV in the germline V gene. The ends lost 5 bases at V and 7 bases at J; junction bases unmatched: 11. This CDR3 has 16 residues. The DNA for the CDR3 is TGTGCCAGCAGCCGCTACAGGGGTGGGTGGAATTCACCCCTCCACTTT. Its protein product is CASSRYRGGWNSPLHF. Combining the CDR3 with reference TRBV11-2 and TRBJ1-6 gives the whole variable domain EAGVAQSPRYKIIEKRQSVAFWCNPISGHATLYWYQQILGQGPKLLIQFQNNGVVDDSQLPKDRFSAERLKGVDSTLKIQPAKLEDSAVYLCASSRYRGGWNSPLHFGNGTRLTVT.

This clone was counted a single time. The chain is built from TRBV11-2 and TRBJ2-1; 8 nucleotides align to TRBD1. The CDR3 is 15 residues long. The germline CDR1 and CDR2 sequences are SGHAT and FQNNGV. V was clipped by 5 bases and J by 9 bases; unmatched bases: 12. This chain's CDR3 is CASSQLAGGWGEQFF. The CDR3 DNA is TGTGCCAGCAGCCAACTAGCAGGGGGCTGGGGTGAGCAGTTCTTC.

V gene TRBV4-3 combines with J gene TRBJ2-1; no reliable D call. The CDR3 is made up of 15 amino acids. The V gene lost 0 bases and the J gene lost 6 bases, with 12 bases spanning the gap. Germline V CDR1 and CDR2: LGHNA, YSLEER. Written as DNA, the CDR3 is TGCGCCAGCAGCCAAGATCCCGGAGTGAGCAATGAGCAGTTCTTC. As protein: CASSQDPGVSNEQFF.

V usage is TRBV19 and J usage is TRBJ1-5, with D possibly TRBD1 on 5 matching bases. This CDR3 is built from 16 residues. The V and J ends lost 1 base and 6 bases respectively, with 16 bases between them. Germline CDR1 and CDR2: LNHDA and SQIVND (reference sequence). The CDR3 reads CASSIVPTGSPQPQHF. DNA for the CDR3: TGTGCCAGTAGTATAGTCCCTACAGGAAGCCCTCAGCCCCAGCATTTT.

CDR3 residues: CASSLASGGWNTGELFF. The CDR3, as DNA: TGTGCCAGCAGCTTGGCTAGCGGGGGGTGGAACACCGGGGAGCTGTTTTTT. The chain couples TRBV5-4 to TRBJ2-2; 11 bases fit TRBD2. Germline V gene sequence: CDR1 SGHNT, CDR2 YYREEE (reference sequence). This CDR3 spans 17 amino acids. V dropped 0 bases and J dropped 1; count of bases not matched to a gene: 2.

This chain joins TRBV19 and TRBJ1-5; TRBD1 agrees at 8 bases. This CDR3 contains 13 residues. The trim removed 8 bases at V and 9 bases at J, leaving 9 bases unmatched. Germline CDR1 LNHDA, CDR2 SQIVND (reference sequence). CDR3 sequence (DNA): TGTGCCAGTGCCACAGGGGGATTAAGGCCCCAGCATTTT. It yields the protein CASATGGLRPQHF.

The gene calls are TRBV5-8 and TRBJ2-3; TRBD2 aligns across 15 bases. In germline, CDR1 is SGHTS, CDR2 YDEGEE. After removal of 6 bases from V and 3 bases from J, the junction contained 5 bases not matched to a gene. There are 16 residues in the CDR3. CDR3: CASNKGLAGGTDTQYF. DNA of the CDR3: TGTGCCAGCAACAAAGGACTAGCGGGAGGGACAGATACGCAGTATTTT. Using reference TRBV5-8 and TRBJ2-3 for the parts outside the CDR3, the full variable domain is EAGVTQSPTHLIKTRGQQATLRCSPISGHTSVYWYQQALGLGLQFLLWYDEGEERNRGNFPPRFSGRQFPNYSSELNVNALELEDSALYLCASNKGLAGGTDTQYFGPGTRLTVL.

The chain recombines TRBV27 with TRBJ1-2, with a weak D call TRBD1 (5 bases). Trimming left V 10 bases short and J 5 bases short, with 14 bases between. Germline values: CDR1 MNHEY, CDR2 SMNVEV (reference sequence). CDR3 length: 12 residues. CDR3 DNA sequence: TGTGCCACCAGAACAGGTTATTATGGCTACACCTTC. Its protein product is CATRTGYYGYTF.

This clone was found once. The chain employs TRBV10-1 and TRBJ2-5; 10 bases match TRBD2. CDR1 is WNHNN and CDR2 is SYGVQD in the germline V gene (reference sequence). The CDR3 runs 16 residues. V dropped 0 bases and J dropped 7; count of bases not matched to a gene: 8. This CDR3 is CASSESALAGVGTQYF. The CDR3, as DNA: TGCGCCAGCAGTGAGTCGGCGCTAGCGGGAGTTGGGACCCAGTACTTC.

The chain uses TRBV6-1 and TRBJ1-1; 7 nucleotides line up with TRBD1. This CDR3 has 16 residues. In germline, CDR1 is MNHNS, CDR2 SASEGT. Trimming cost V 1 base and J 1 base; bases outside gene matches: 6. The CDR3 loop is CASSEEGGLPNTEAFF. The CDR3, as DNA: TGTGCCAGCAGTGAAGAAGGGGGCTTACCGAACACTGAAGCTTTCTTT.

The genes are TRBV5-4 and TRBJ1-4; D may be TRBD1 (5 bases). V dropped 3 bases and J dropped 8 bases, with 14 bases sitting between them. The CDR3 is 14 residues long. Germline V lookup: CDR1 SGHNT, CDR2 YYREEE (reference sequence). The CDR3 nucleotides read TGTGCCAGCAGCTCGGGGGTCAGAGGGGAAAAACTGTTTTTT. Protein: CASSSGVRGEKLFF.

This clone was observed a few times. The chain joins TRBV10-1 to TRBJ2-7, with D perhaps TRBD1 (5 bases). The V end was cut by 4 bases, the J end by 5 bases, with 12 bases between. Germline V gene sequence: CDR1 WNHNN, CDR2 SYGVQD (reference sequence). The CDR3 loop spans 13 amino acids. CDR3 coding DNA: TGCGCCAGCAGTGGGGGCCCCTTCAACGAGCAGTACTTC. It translates to CASSGGPFNEQYF.

V usage is TRBV15 and J usage is TRBJ2-7; the D gene is possibly TRBD1 (6 bases). V was cut by 5 bases and J by 1 base, with 18 bases left in between. The CDR3 runs to 16 residues. CDR1 LNHNV and CDR2 YYDKDF come from the germline V gene (reference sequence). The CDR3 nucleotides are TGTGCCACCAGCGGCCTGACAGGTGAATATTCCTACGAGCAGTACTTC. This encodes CATSGLTGEYSYEQYF. The full variable domain, rest sourced from reference TRBV15 and TRBJ2-7, is DAMVIQNPRYQVTQFGKPVTLSCSQTLNHNVMYWYQQKSSQAPKLLFHYYDKDFNNEADTPDNFQSRRPNTSFCFLDIRSPGLGDTAMYLCATSGLTGEYSYEQYFGPGTRLTVT.

The chain recombines TRBV5-4 with TRBJ1-2; 9 positions match TRBD1. V dropped 4 bases and J dropped 5; count of bases not matched to a gene: 9. This CDR3 spans 15 amino acids. Germline lookup yields CDR1 SGHNT and CDR2 YYREEE (reference sequence). CDR3 amino acids: CASSRTGADLYGYTF. The CDR3 nucleotides are TGTGCCAGCAGCCGGACAGGGGCGGACCTATATGGCTACACCTTC.